This TCR beta chain is from a study of long-term antiretroviral therapy in people with HIV (dated 2022 in TCRdb). In terms of the full investigation: Collection of the earliest samples took place about a decade ahead of the 2015 WHO recommendation for immediate ART, at a time when ART was typically delayed until CD4 counts fell. Among the approximately 30 participants with HIV, over nine were female. A retrospective serial study tested whether ART initiation and durable HIV suppression were associated with changes in peripheral blood TRB repertoire composition and diversity. A total of about 200 cryopreserved PBMC samples were contributed to the cohort by 30 adults with confirmed HIV infection, with samples collected serially over a mean of about 6 years (range 1-12). No cross-contamination during QIAcube processing turned up in test extractions that ran a monoclonal T-cell line alongside 33 polyclonal samples.

To be included, a participant needed at least one PBMC sample from before ART initiation plus at least two post-ART samples. Treatment was received in the United States of America by all participants with HIV. Before DNA extraction, cryopreserved samples containing about 1-11 million PBMC were thawed and washed. At the time of the earliest PBMC sample for each participant with HIV, ages ranged from roughly 23 to 60 years. PBMC samples were contributed by each participant from 1-4 timepoints before ART initiation and 2-8 timepoints after ART initiation, with a median of 7 samples. For every participant, serial HIV viral load, CD4+ T-cell count, ART history and demographic data were obtained. Genomic DNA was extracted from unsorted PBMC with a Qiagen kit on a QIAcube, processed in batches of 12 samples. V is cut back by 1 base and J by 5 bases, with 6 bases in the junction unmatched. The CDR3 covers 15 residues, taking in both the cysteine and the phenylalanine. The read is trimmed to its CDR3 DNA, 45 bases read in frame from base 1. Looking up the germline V gene (reference sequence) yields CDR1 MNHEY and CDR2 SMNVEV.

The immunoSEQ hsTCRB v3.0 assay was used at survey level resolution to sequence the TRB variable region. TRB sequencing targeted a depth of 40,000-50,000 T-cell genomes per sample. Pooled TRB libraries were sequenced on an Illumina MiSeq with a v3 150-cycle kit. Turning to the authors' computational methods: Repertoire analysis ran in R within a reproducible Nextflow workflow covering QC, data transformation and analysis. LymphoSeq2, an R package for AIRR-Seq data exploration, was used to implement custom analyses. Several samples yielding fewer than 5000 total TRB sequences were excluded, leaving 150 to 200 analyzed HIV repertoires. Among the approximately 200 retained HIV repertoires, 59 were collected before ART initiation and around 130 after ART initiation. Each repertoire was downsampled to 5000 TRB nucleotide sequences, and summary statistics were averaged across 100 downsampling iterations. Only TRB sequences with CDR3 regions of at least seven amino acids were retained for analysis. Diversity was assessed using a clonality score derived from Shannon entropy and using the Gini coefficient. In repertoire networks, the top 5000 CDR3 amino acid sequences were linked whenever an edit distance of one separated two sequences. For TRB CDR3 amino acid sequences, antigen specificity groups and MHC restriction were predicted with GLIPH2. CDR3 amino acid sequences were matched against VDJdb and McPAS-TCR to flag known CMV, EBV, HIV or tissue antigen associations. Pre-ART, post-ART and control groups were compared with Wilcoxon signed-rank tests and Holm-Bonferroni correction. In its TCRdb copy, this immuneACCESS table keeps in-frame sequences only and misses some clones. Where compared with another copy, unresolved V genes explain less than half of these, and the others have no known cause. That table gives V, J and clone size, and the DNA gave D and trimming. The sample records 40,000 to 50,000 clones, 85% to 95% of which are singletons. The ten largest clonotypes hold under 2.5% of the sample.

A note on this clone: It has no known antigen specificity. No base-level quality is on record; no much larger clone is a single base apart.

General findings and caveats noted by the study authors: Expanded TRB clones identified before ART initiation dominated the repertoire across all time points, though the dominance fluctuated and decreased in many PLHIV after ART. Starting ART was linked to a significant rise in TRB diversity, yet even with long-term ART the diversity remained significantly lower than in transplant donor controls. Owing to limited PBMC availability, only the TCR beta chain was sequenced, without alpha chain pairing. The samples span the years 2004 to 2017, and the ART regimens used at that time may not be as effective as current regimens. Because pre-ART samples had limited cell numbers, profiling was done on unsorted PBMC rather than on sorted CD4+ and CD8+ T cells. HIV repertoires had narrower CDR3 length ranges than controls, and the network structure suggested an antigen-experienced repertoire that shifted only slightly toward naive after ART. Inferences about post-ART repertoire changes are limited because no data were available on ART adherence, viral resistance or therapy changes.

The origin of this receptor is a man aged 30-40 years with HIV. The material was unsorted PBMCs, obtained roughly 9.5 years after starting antiretroviral therapy. The V and J genes are TRBV27 and TRBJ1-1; 8 middle bases align to TRBD1. The CDR3 region: CASSLYPTGETEAFF. In nucleotides, the sequence is TGTGCCAGCAGTTTATACCCGACAGGGGAGACTGAAGCTTTCTTT.